One and the same sample provided the 18 T cell receptor beta chains below, sequenced in a study of blood T cell repertoires in COVID-19 (dated by TCRdb to about 2020). Preparation of the library involved the immunoSEQ multiplex PCR assay. TCRdb obtained this table from immuneACCESS and retained in-frame rearrangements with V and J assigned. These tables miss some clones; where compared with another copy, unresolved V genes account for less than half of the shortfall, and the remainder is unexplained. The sample table holds 200,000 to 250,000 clones, of which around 83% were seen once. About 1.9% of the sample rests with the top ten. The sequenced sample consisted of peripheral blood. Receptors originate from a man aged 25 to 40 who had recovered from COVID-19.

This sequence joins TRBV6-5 and TRBJ2-5, with 10 positions matching TRBD2. The V and J ends lost 11 bases and 5 bases, in that order; junction bases with no gene match: 11. Germline V lookup: CDR1 MNHEY, CDR2 SVGAGI. This CDR3 is built from 14 residues. As DNA, the CDR3 is TGTGCCTCCGGGGGAAGCGGGGGGGCTGAGACCCAGTACTTC. It translates to CASGGSGGAETQYF.

V usage is TRBV5-1 and J usage is TRBJ2-5; D is perhaps TRBD2 (5 bases). V was cut by 4 bases and J by 3 bases, with 10 bases left in between. From germline, CDR1 is SGHRS and CDR2 YFSETQ. This CDR3 contains 13 residues. CDR3 nucleotide sequence: TGCGCCAGCAGCACTCCGAGGGAAGAGACCCAGTACTTC. This codes for CASSTPREETQYF.

The J gene is TRBJ1-1, the V gene TRBV19, with TRBD1 matching over 11 bases. Germline CDR1 is LNHDA and CDR2 is SQIVND (reference sequence). This CDR3 has 13 residues. The V segment lost 3 bases and the J segment 7 bases; nucleotides outside the gene matches: 1. The CDR3 sequence is CASSIGTGGEAFF. CDR3 bases: TGTGCCAGTAGTATCGGGACAGGGGGTGAAGCTTTCTTT.

V gene TRBV9 combines with J gene TRBJ2-2, with TRBD2 identical over 8 bases. Germline V CDR1 and CDR2: SGDLS, YYNGEE. Trimming at V came to 0 bases and at J to 3 bases, leaving 7 bases not matched to a gene. The CDR3 loop spans 17 amino acids. CDR3 in amino acids: CASSVGLLAEDTGELFF. Written as DNA, the CDR3 is TGTGCCAGCAGCGTAGGGCTACTAGCGGAGGACACCGGGGAGCTGTTTTTT. The full variable domain, with the rest looked up from reference TRBV9 and TRBJ2-2, is DSGVTQTPKHLITATGQRVTLRCSPRSGDLSVYWYQQSLDQGLQFLIQYYNGEERAKGNILERFSAQQFPDLHSELNLSSLELGDSALYFCASSVGLLAEDTGELFFGEGSRLTVL.

The rearrangement links TRBV7-2 to TRBJ2-1, with D possibly matching TRBD2 (5 bases). The germline gives CDR1 SGHTA, CDR2 FQGNSA. This CDR3 spans 16 amino acids. V lost 6 bases to trimming and J lost 0 bases, with 15 bases between them. In DNA form, the CDR3 reads TGTGCCAGCAGTTCCGCGTTGGGGAGCTCCTACAATGAGCAGTTCTTC. Its protein product is CASSSALGSSYNEQFF.

The rearrangement joins TRBV3-1 (or the pseudogene TRBV3-2) to TRBJ2-5; TRBD2 agrees at 11 bases. CDR3 length equals 12 residues. From germline, CDR1 is LGHDT and CDR2 YNNKEL (reference sequence). Germline trimming cut 11 bases from V and 4 bases from J; bases unmatched to any gene: 3. The CDR3 bases are TGTGCCTCTAGCGGGGGGCGAGAGACCCAGTACTTC. Encoded protein: CASSGGRETQYF.

This chain joins TRBV2 and TRBJ1-2; 7 bases agree with TRBD1. Trimming took 4 bases from V and 3 from J; bases not matched to a gene: 5. The CDR3 consists of 14 residues. CDR1 and CDR2 from the germline V gene are SNHLY and FYNNEI. The CDR3 DNA reads as TGTGCCAGCAGTGGCCGACAGGGCCACTATGGCTACACCTTC. It codes for CASSGRQGHYGYTF. Using reference TRBV2 and TRBJ1-2 for the parts outside the CDR3, the full variable domain is EPEVTQTPSHQVTQMGQEVILRCVPISNHLYFYWYRQILGQKVEFLVSFYNNEISEKSEIFDDQFSVERPDGSNFTLKIRSTKLEDSAMYFCASSGRQGHYGYTFGSGTRLTVV.

The chain couples TRBV7-9 to TRBJ1-1; 7 nucleotides agree with TRBD1. The V gene's germline CDR1 is SEHNR and CDR2 FQNEAQ (reference sequence). V was pared by 4 bases and J by 6 bases, with 2 bases of the junction left unmatched. This CDR3 spans 12 amino acids. The CDR3 loop reads CASSSQGPEAFF. The CDR3 bases are TGTGCCAGCAGCTCACAGGGGCCTGAAGCTTTCTTT.

This chain joins TRBV28 and TRBJ1-4; 7 bases fit TRBD1. The V and J ends lost 5 bases and 2 bases, in that order; junction bases with no gene match: 5. CDR1 MDHEN and CDR2 SYDVKM come from the germline V gene. The length of the CDR3 is 15 residues. This chain's CDR3 is CASSVGQVTNEKLFF. For the CDR3, the DNA is TGTGCCAGCAGTGTAGGACAGGTTACTAATGAAAAACTGTTTTTT.

This clone has a handful of counts. This rearrangement joins TRBV19 to TRBJ1-2, with TRBD1 identical over 7 bases. J lost 10 bases, V lost 3 bases, and 11 bases had no gene match. CDR3 length: 14 amino acids. Germline V gives CDR1 LNHDA, CDR2 SQIVND (reference sequence). The DNA for the CDR3 is TGTGCCAGTAGTATTTATGGCAGGGGGGTAAACTACACCTTC. This codes for CASSIYGRGVNYTF.

This CDR3 reads CASSTRDSVYEQYF. The CDR3 bases are TGTGCCAGCAGTACACGGGACAGCGTCTACGAGCAGTACTTC. V usage is TRBV6-5 and J usage is TRBJ2-7; the match to TRBD1 covers 7 bases. CDR1 is MNHEY and CDR2 is SVGAGI in the germline V gene. Trimming took 5 bases from V and 3 from J; bases not matched to a gene: 7. The CDR3 runs to 14 residues.

This sequence joins TRBV5-5 and TRBJ2-7; a possible D gene is TRBD2 (5 bases). The CDR3 spans 14 residues. Germline V gene data show CDR1 as SGHKS and CDR2 as YYEKEE (reference sequence). V gave up 0 bases and J gave up 5 bases, with 12 bases separating them. In DNA form, the CDR3 reads TGTGCCAGCAGCTTGGCCCCTGGGAGCCACGAGCAGTACTTC. Translating gives CASSLAPGSHEQYF.

The rearrangement uses TRBV24-1 and TRBJ1-4; no reliable D call. Germline loops: CDR1 KGHDR, CDR2 SFDVKD. There are 15 residues in the CDR3. Trimming shortened V by 3 bases and J by 0 bases, and 7 bases separated the two germline ends. The CDR3 loop reads CATSDTSTTNEKLFF. The CDR3 DNA sequence: TGTGCCACCAGTGATACGAGTACAACTAATGAAAAACTGTTTTTT.

This clone occurred a few times. The V and J genes are TRBV6-5 and TRBJ2-7; 8 nucleotides align to TRBD1. The CDR3 extends over 15 amino acids. Per the germline V gene, CDR1 is MNHEY and CDR2 is SVGAGI. V lost 6 bases to trimming and J lost 2 bases; unmatched junction nucleotides: 9. CDR3 sequence (DNA): TGTGCCAGCAGAGGACCCGGGACAGGACCCTACGAGCAGTACTTC. It yields the protein CASRGPGTGPYEQYF.

This chain joins TRBV28 and TRBJ1-5; the D gene is possibly TRBD1 (6 bases). Germline CDR1 and CDR2: MDHEN and SYDVKM. This CDR3 has 14 residues. V was cut by 8 bases and J by 1 base, with 12 bases left in between. The CDR3 spells CASWGGLSNQPQHF. The CDR3 nucleotides read TGTGCCAGCTGGGGGGGCCTGAGCAATCAGCCCCAGCATTTT.

The chain recombines TRBV28 with TRBJ1-2; 10 positions match TRBD1. CDR1 is MDHEN and CDR2 is SYDVKM in the germline V gene. There are 14 residues in the CDR3. J gave up 8 bases and V 6 bases, and 9 bases lay outside the gene matches. CDR3 sequence (DNA): TGTGCCAGCAGGTGGGACAGGGGAAGCCAGGGCTACACCTTC. It translates to CASRWDRGSQGYTF.

The chain couples TRBV5-4 to TRBJ2-7, with TRBD1 as a possible D gene (7 bases). Germline V CDR1 and CDR2: SGHNT, YYREEE (reference sequence). V gave up 5 bases and J gave up 9 bases, with 18 bases separating them. The CDR3 loop spans 13 amino acids. CDR3 sequence (DNA): TGTGCCAGCAGTACGGAGGGACAGTCTAGGCAGTACGTC. Protein: CASSTEGQSRQYV.

This clone was picked up one time. This chain links TRBV27 with TRBJ2-7; 7 bases match TRBD1. The J segment lost 6 bases and the V segment lost 6 bases, leaving 5 bases of the junction unmatched. This CDR3 has 12 amino acids. The germline V gene has CDR1 MNHEY and CDR2 SMNVEV (reference sequence). The CDR3 sequence: CASRQGYGEQYF. The CDR3 bases are TGTGCCAGCAGACAGGGGTACGGCGAGCAGTACTTC.